Included here is one T cell receptor beta chain sequence, with context. Its antigen is as yet unknown. Trimming stripped 8 bases from V and 8 bases from J, with 6 bases between. Germline values: CDR1 LNHDA, CDR2 SQIVND (reference sequence). CDR3 length: 9 residues. The record originates from a study of CD8+ T cells in alopecia areata. The wider study: Affected scalp percentage set treated patients' severity scores.

Study outcomes and limitations: Many expanded lesional clones persisted during tofacitinib (in both scalp and blood).

Treatment noted: oral pan-JAK inhibitor, 5-10 mg twice daily. Specimens obtained from alopecia areata patients comprised lesional scalp punch biopsies and peripheral blood. Reverse transcribed after extraction, RNA yielded cDNA as the sequencing template. Clones were sequenced by immunoSEQ multiplex PCR, and TCRdb holds only the in-frame ones, with some missing. Of 120,000 or so clones listed, 60% to 65% are singletons. The chain uses TRBV19 and TRBJ1-2; the D is unclear. This specimen consisted of CD4+ T cells sorted from blood, obtained at week 4, from a patient treated with tofacitinib. This sequence was found in a human donor with alopecia areata. The DNA for the CDR3 is TGTGCCAGTGGCTACGGCTACACCTTC. Amino acids: CASGYGYTF.